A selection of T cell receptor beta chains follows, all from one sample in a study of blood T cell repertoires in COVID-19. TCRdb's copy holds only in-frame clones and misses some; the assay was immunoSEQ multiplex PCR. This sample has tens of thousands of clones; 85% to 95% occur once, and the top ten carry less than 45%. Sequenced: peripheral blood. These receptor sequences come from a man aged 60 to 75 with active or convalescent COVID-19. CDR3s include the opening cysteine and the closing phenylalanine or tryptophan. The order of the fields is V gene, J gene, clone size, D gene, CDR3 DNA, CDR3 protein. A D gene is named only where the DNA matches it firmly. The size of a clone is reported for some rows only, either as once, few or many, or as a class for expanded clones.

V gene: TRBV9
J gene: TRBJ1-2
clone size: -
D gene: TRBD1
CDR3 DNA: TGTGCCAGCAGCGCACCTACAGGGGGCTATTCTAACTATGGCTACACCTTC
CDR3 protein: CASSAPTGGYSNYGYTF

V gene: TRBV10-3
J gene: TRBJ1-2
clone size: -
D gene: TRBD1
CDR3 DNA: TGTGCCATCAGTGATTCGAGACAGGGAGAATATGGCTACACCTTC
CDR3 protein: CAISDSRQGEYGYTF

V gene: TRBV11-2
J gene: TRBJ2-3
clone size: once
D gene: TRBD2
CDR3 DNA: TGTGCCACATCGCGGGGGGGAGCGGAGGGTACGCAGTATTTT
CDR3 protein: CATSRGGAEGTQYF

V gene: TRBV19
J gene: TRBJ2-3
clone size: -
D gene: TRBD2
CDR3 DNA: TGTGCCAGTAGTATAGCTCTAGCGGGGGGCCGCCGGGATACGCAGTATTTT
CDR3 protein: CASSIALAGGRRDTQYF

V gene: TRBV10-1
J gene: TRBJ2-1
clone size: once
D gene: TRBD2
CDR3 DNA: TGCGCCAGCAGTGCCGGGACTAGCGGGAGTGATGAGCAGTTCTTC
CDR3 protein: CASSAGTSGSDEQFF

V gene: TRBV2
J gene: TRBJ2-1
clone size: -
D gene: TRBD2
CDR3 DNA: TGTGCCAGCAGTGAAAGGCGGGGGGGTTTCGGTGAGCAGTTCTTC
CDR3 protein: CASSERRGGFGEQFF

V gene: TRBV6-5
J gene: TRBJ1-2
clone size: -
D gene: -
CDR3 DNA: TGTGCCAGCAGGCGCGACAGCAAACCGAACTATGGCTACACCTTC
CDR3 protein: CASRRDSKPNYGYTF

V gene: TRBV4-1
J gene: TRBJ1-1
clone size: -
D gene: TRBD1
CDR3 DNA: TGCGCCAGCAGCCAGCAGGGACAGGCGAACACTGAAGCTTTCTTT
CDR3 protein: CASSQQGQANTEAFF

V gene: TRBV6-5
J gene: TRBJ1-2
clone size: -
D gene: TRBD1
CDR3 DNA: TGTGCCAGCAAAGCGACAGGGGGCTATGGCTACACCTTC
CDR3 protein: CASKATGGYGYTF

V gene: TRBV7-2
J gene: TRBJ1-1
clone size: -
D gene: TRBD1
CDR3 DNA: TGTGCCAGCAGCTTAGTTGAGGGGGCACAAACTGAAGCTTTCTTT
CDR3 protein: CASSLVEGAQTEAFF

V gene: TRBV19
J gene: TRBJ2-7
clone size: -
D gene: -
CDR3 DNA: TGTGCCAGTAGTATAGATGTGGCCCCATCCTACGAGCAGTACTTC
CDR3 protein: CASSIDVAPSYEQYF

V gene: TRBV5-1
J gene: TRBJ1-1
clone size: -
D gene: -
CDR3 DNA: TGCGCCAGCAGCTTGGAGGGAAGGGGTTACACTGAAGCTTTCTTT
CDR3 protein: CASSLEGRGYTEAFF

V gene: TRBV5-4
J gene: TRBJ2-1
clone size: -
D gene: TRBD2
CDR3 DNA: TGTGCCAGCAGCGCGGGGGGGAGGGCTGAAAACAATGAGCAGTTCTTC
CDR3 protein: CASSAGGRAENNEQFF

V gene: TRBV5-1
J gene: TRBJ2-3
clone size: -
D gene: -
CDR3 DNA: TGCGCCAGCAGCTTGGCAGGCGGCACAGATACGCAGTATTTT
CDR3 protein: CASSLAGGTDTQYF

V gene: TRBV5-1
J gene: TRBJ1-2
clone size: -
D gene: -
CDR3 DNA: TGCGCCAGCAGCTCGGGGACACTAGTCGAAGACTATGGCTACACCTTC
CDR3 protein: CASSSGTLVEDYGYTF

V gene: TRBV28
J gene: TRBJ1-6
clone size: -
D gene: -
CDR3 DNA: TGTGCCAGCAGCCTGAGCTATTCACCCCTCCACTTT
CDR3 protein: CASSLSYSPLHF

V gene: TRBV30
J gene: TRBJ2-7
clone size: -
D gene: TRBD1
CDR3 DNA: TGTGCCTGGAGTGTAGGGACAGGGGGGGAGCAGTACTTC
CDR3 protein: CAWSVGTGGEQYF

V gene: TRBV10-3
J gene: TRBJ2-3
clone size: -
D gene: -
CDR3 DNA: TGTGCCATCAGTTACAGTTCTCCTCGCACAGATACGCAGTATTTT
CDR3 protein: CAISYSSPRTDTQYF

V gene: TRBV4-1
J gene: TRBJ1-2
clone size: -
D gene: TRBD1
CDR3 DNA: TGCGCCAGCAGCCAAGATCCGACAGGGGGTGGCTACACCTTC
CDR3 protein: CASSQDPTGGGYTF

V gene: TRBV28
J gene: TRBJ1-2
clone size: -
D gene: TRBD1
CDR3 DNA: TGTGCCAGCAGCTGGGGACAGGGGGGGTATGGCTACACCTTC
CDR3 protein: CASSWGQGGYGYTF

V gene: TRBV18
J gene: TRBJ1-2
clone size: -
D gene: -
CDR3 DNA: TGTGCCAGCTCACCACTGTTGGGGGCGCGTGACTATGGCTACACCTTC
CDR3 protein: CASSPLLGARDYGYTF

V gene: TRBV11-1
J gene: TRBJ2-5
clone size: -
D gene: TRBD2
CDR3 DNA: TGTGCCAGCAGCTTGGGGCCAGCGGGGTACCAAGAGACCCAGTACTTC
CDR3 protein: CASSLGPAGYQETQYF

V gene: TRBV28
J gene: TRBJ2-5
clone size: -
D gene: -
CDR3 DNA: TGTGCCAGCCGGGAAAGCCAAGAGACCCAGTACTTC
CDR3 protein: CASRESQETQYF

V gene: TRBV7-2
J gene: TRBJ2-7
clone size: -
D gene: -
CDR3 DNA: TGTGCCAGCAGCTTATGGGCGGGAACTAGCTCCTACGAGCAGTACTTC
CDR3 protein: CASSLWAGTSSYEQYF

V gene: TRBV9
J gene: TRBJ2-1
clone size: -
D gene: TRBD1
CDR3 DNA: TGTGCCAGCAGCGTAGATGAGCGACAGGGGGCGGTAGAGCAGTTCTTC
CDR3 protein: CASSVDERQGAVEQFF

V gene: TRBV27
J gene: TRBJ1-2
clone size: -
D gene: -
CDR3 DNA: TGTGCCAGCAGTTTTCGGGCAGGGTATGGCTACACCTTC
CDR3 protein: CASSFRAGYGYTF

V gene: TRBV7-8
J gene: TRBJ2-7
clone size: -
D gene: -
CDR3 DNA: TGTGCCAGCAGCTTGCCGGGACAAAGGGTATACGAGCAGTACTTC
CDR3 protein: CASSLPGQRVYEQYF

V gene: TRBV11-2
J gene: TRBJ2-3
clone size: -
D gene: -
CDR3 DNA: TGTGCCAGCAGCTTAGGGGGGCGAACAGATACGCAGTATTTT
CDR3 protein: CASSLGGRTDTQYF

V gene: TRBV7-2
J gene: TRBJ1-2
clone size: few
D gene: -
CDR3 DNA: TGTGCCAGCAGCTTTCGCTTCAGACTAGGGAAGAACTATGGCTACACCTTC
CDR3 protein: CASSFRFRLGKNYGYTF

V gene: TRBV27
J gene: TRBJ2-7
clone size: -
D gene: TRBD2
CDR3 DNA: TGTGCCAGCAGCCCTGGACTAGCGGTGGGTTACGAGCAGTACTTC
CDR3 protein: CASSPGLAVGYEQYF

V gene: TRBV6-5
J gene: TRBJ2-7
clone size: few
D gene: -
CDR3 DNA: TGTGCCAGCTTGGACAGCAACACCTACGAGCAGTACTTC
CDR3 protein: CASLDSNTYEQYF

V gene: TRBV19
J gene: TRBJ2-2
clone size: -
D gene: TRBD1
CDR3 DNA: TGTGCCAGTAGTATTACAGGGGCCGGGGAGCTGTTTTTT
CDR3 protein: CASSITGAGELFF

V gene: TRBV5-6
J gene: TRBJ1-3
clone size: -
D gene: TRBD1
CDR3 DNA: TGTGCCAGCAGCCTACAGGGGGCCCCTGGAAACACCATATATTTT
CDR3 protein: CASSLQGAPGNTIYF

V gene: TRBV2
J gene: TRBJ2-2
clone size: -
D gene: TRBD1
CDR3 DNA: TGTGCCAGCATCGACAGGGAGAACACCGGGGAGCTGTTTTTT
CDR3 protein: CASIDRENTGELFF

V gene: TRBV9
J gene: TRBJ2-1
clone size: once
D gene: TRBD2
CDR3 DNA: TGTGCCAGCAGCACACGGACTAGCTTAACCTTAACATACAATGAGCAGTTCTTC
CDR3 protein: CASSTRTSLTLTYNEQFF

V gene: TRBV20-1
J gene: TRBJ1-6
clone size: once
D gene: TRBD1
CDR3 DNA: TGCAGTGCTAGTGGTGGCAGGGGGCCTCAACCCCTCCACTTT
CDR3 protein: CSASGGRGPQPLHF

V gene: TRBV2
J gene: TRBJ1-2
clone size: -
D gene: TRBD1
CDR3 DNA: TGTGCCAGCAGCGACTCGGACAGGATCTATGGCTACACCTTC
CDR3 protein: CASSDSDRIYGYTF

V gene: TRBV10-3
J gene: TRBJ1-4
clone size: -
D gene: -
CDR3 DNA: TGTGCCATCAGTGAGTCAGGAGGGGCTAATGAAAAACTGTTTTTT
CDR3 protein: CAISESGGANEKLFF

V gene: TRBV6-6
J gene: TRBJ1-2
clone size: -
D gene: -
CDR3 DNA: TGTGCCAGCAGTTACGATGCGGTGGGTCTGGGCTACACCTTC
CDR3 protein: CASSYDAVGLGYTF

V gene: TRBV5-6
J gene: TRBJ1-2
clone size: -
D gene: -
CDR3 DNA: TGTGCCAGCAGCTTGTCTTATGAAGGGGGAATTGGCTACACCTTC
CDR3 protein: CASSLSYEGGIGYTF

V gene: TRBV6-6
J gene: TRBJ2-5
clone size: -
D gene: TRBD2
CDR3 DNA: TGTGCCAGCACCCGGCGGGGGGTGGGGGAGACCCAGTACTTC
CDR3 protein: CASTRRGVGETQYF

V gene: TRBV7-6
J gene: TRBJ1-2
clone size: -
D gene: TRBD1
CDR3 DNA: TGTGCCGCAACAGGGGACTATGGCTACACCTTC
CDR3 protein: CAATGDYGYTF

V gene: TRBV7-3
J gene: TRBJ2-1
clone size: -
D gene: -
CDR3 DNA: TGTGCCAGCAGCTTAAAATCCGGTGGTGAGCAGTTCTTC
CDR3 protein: CASSLKSGGEQFF

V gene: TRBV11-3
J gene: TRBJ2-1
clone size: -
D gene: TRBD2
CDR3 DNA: TGTGCCAGCAGCCGACTAGCGGAGGGGAATGAGCAGTTCTTC
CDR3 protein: CASSRLAEGNEQFF

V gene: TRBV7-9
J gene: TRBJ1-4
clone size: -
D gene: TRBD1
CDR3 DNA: TGTGCCAGCAGCTGGGGATTACAGGGGGCGGAAAAACTGTTTTTT
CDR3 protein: CASSWGLQGAEKLFF

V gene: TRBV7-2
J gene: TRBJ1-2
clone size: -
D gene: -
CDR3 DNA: TGTGCCAGCAGCTCAAGGGGGGGGTTTAACTATGGCTACACCTTC
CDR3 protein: CASSSRGGFNYGYTF

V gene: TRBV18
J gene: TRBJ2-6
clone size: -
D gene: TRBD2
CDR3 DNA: TGTGCCAGCTCACGGCGGGAGTCTGGGGCCAACGTCCTGACTTTC
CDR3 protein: CASSRRESGANVLTF

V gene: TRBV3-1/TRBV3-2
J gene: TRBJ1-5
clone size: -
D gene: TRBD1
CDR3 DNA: TGTGCCAGCAGCCAAGATATGACAGGGGTCCAGCCCCAGCATTTT
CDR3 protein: CASSQDMTGVQPQHF

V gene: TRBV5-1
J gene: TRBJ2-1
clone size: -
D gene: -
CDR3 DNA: TGCGCCAGCAGCTTGGCCGCCCGGGGGGCGTTCTACAATGAGCAGTTCTTC
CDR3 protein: CASSLAARGAFYNEQFF

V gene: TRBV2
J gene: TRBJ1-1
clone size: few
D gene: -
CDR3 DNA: TGTGCCAGCGCGGGGGGCCCGAACACTGAAGCTTTCTTT
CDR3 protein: CASAGGPNTEAFF

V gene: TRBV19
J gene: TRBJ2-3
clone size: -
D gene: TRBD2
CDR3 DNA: TGTGCCAGTAGTACTCCGGGGGGGGGCACAGATACGCAGTATTTT
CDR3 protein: CASSTPGGGTDTQYF